Below are 2 T cell receptor beta chains sequenced from a single sample in a study of shared clonotypes between healthy human individuals (dated by TCRdb to between 2020 and 2021). CD8 naive samples were obtained by positive selection for CCR7 among CD45RO-negative cells, yielding a CD45RA+CCR7+ population from which TemRA cells were excluded. The library was generated by the immunoSEQ multiplex PCR assay. Imported from immuneACCESS, the table was reduced by TCRdb to in-frame sequences with V and J called. These copies leave out some clones; in studies compared against another copy, an unresolved V gene accounts for under half, and the cause of the remainder is not known. This sample holds roughly 2.1 million clones; 85% to 95% were observed only once. The top ten clones comprise under 2% of the sample. What was sequenced was naive CD8+ T cells from PBMCs. Reading the label with the study, this specimen's cell subset or site is: CD45RA+CCR7+. The receptors were sampled from a man between 18 and 29 years old in good health. Some clones in this sample may be carry-over from other donors' samples.

The DNA of the CDR3 is TGTGCCAGCAGTTTGCGGGGAGGTCCCCTCCATGAGCAGTTCTTC. Translating it yields CASSLRGGPLHEQFF. J is TRBJ2-1 and V is TRBV27; the D gene is possibly TRBD2 (6 bases). The V gene lost 3 bases and the J gene lost 8 bases, with 17 bases spanning the gap. Germline CDR1 MNHEY, CDR2 SMNVEV (reference sequence). The CDR3 has 15 residues.

This clone has only one observation. The CDR3: CASSPEQGVYGYTF. For the CDR3, the DNA is TGTGCCAGCAGTCCTGAACAGGGGGTCTATGGCTACACCTTC. The rearrangement uses TRBV28 and TRBJ1-2, with 8 positions matching TRBD1. Germline assignment: CDR1 MDHEN and CDR2 SYDVKM. The CDR3 is made up of 14 amino acids. The ends lost 5 bases at V and 4 bases at J; junction bases unmatched: 6.